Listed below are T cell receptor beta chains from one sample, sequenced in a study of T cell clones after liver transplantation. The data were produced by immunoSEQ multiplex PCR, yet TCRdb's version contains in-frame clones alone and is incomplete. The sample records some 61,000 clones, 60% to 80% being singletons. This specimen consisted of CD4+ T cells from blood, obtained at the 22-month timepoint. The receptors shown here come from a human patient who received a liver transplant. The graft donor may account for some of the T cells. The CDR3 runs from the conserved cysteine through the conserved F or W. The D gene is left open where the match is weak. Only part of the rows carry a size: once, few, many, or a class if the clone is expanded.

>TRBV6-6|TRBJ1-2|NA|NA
CASSYGTAIGYTF
TGTGCCAGCAGTTACGGGACGGCCATCGGCTACACCTTC
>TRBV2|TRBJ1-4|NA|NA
CASRTDRATNEKLFF
TGTGCCAGCAGGACAGACAGAGCAACTAATGAAAAACTGTTTTTT
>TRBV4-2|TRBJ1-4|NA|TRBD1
CASSQGAGGGEKLFF
TGTGCCAGCAGCCAAGGAGCAGGGGGGGGTGAAAAACTGTTTTTT
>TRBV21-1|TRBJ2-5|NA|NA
CASSTGLAGGRQETQYF
TGTGCCAGCAGCACGGGACTAGCGGGGGGGCGCCAAGAGACCCAGTACTTC
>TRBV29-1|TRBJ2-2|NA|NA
CSVESGTQTGELFF
TGCAGCGTTGAATCCGGGACACAGACCGGGGAGCTGTTTTTT
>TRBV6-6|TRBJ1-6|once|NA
CASSQDGGESPLHF
TGTGCCAGCAGTCAGGATGGGGGAGAATCACCCCTCCACTTT
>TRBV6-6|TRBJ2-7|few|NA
CASSYSSATRGGEQYF
TGTGCCAGCAGTTACTCTTCGGCCACGCGGGGCGGCGAGCAGTACTTC
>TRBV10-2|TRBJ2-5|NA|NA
CASSVDETQYF
TGCGCCAGCAGTGTAGATGAGACCCAGTACTTC
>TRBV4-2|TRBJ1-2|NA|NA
CASSQVEGGYTF
TGTGCCAGCAGCCAGGTTGAGGGGGGCTACACCTTC
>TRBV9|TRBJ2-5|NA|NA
CASSVAPGAETQYF
TGTGCCAGCAGCGTAGCTCCAGGAGCAGAGACCCAGTACTTC
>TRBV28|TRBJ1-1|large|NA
CASRSPQVVGTEAFF
TGTGCCAGCAGGAGCCCACAGGTGGTGGGCACTGAAGCTTTCTTT
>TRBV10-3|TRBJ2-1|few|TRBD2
CAISEPTSPDLAEQFF
TGTGCCATCAGTGAGCCGACTAGCCCCGACCTAGCGGAGCAGTTCTTC
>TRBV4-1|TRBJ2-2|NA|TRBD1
CASSLRTGGDTGELFF
TGCGCCAGCAGCCTCCGGACAGGGGGGGACACCGGGGAGCTGTTTTTT
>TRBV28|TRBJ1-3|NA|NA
CASSLLIRAGNTIYF
TGTGCCAGCAGTTTATTAATCAGGGCTGGAAACACCATATATTTT
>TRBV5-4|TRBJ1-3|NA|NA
CASSGTGTGGNTIYF
TGTGCCAGCAGCGGCACAGGGACGGGGGGAAACACCATATATTTT
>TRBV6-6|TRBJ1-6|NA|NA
CASTFRDPNEGSPLHF
TGTGCCAGCACCTTCCGGGACCCCAACGAGGGTTCACCCCTCCACTTT
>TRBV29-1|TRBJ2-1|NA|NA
CSVEEGGSNEQFF
TGCAGCGTTGAAGAAGGCGGGTCCAATGAGCAGTTCTTC
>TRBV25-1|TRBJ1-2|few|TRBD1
CATSRGLGYGYTF
TGTGCCACAAGCAGGGGGCTGGGCTATGGCTACACCTTC
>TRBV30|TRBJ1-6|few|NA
CAWSRGSDNSPLHF
TGTGCCTGGAGCCGGGGAAGCGATAATTCACCCCTCCACTTT
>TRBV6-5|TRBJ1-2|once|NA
CASSYSGSSNYGYTF
TGTGCCAGCAGTTACTCGGGCAGCTCTAACTATGGCTACACCTTC
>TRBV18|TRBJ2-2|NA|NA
CASSQTNTGELFF
TGTGCCAGCTCACAAACGAACACCGGGGAGCTGTTTTTT
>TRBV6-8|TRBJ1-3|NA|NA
CARGGAGLSGNTIYF
TGTGCCCGGGGTGGTGCTGGCCTCTCTGGAAACACCATATATTTT
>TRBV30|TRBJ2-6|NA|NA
CAWSVRWISGANVLTF
TGTGCCTGGAGTGTACGCTGGATCTCTGGGGCCAACGTCCTGACTTTC
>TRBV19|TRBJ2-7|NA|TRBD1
CASSIGTGDYEQYF
TGTGCCAGTAGTATAGGGACAGGGGACTACGAGCAGTACTTC
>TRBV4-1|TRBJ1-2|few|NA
CASSQGIGNYGYTF
TGCGCCAGCAGCCAAGGTATAGGTAACTATGGCTACACCTTC
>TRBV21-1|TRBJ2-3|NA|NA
CASKFLQPGQGVSDTQYF
TGTGCCAGCAAGTTTCTGCAACCGGGACAGGGGGTATCAGATACGCAGTATTTT
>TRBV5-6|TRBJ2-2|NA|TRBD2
CASSFLAGGNTGELFF
TGTGCCAGCAGCTTTTTGGCGGGGGGCAACACCGGGGAGCTGTTTTTT
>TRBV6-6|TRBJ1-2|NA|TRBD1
CASSYSIDRGNGYTF
TGTGCCAGCAGTTACTCGATAGACAGGGGGAACGGCTACACCTTC
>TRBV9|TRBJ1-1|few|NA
CASSGQQGNTEAFF
TGTGCCAGCAGCGGACAACAGGGAAACACTGAAGCTTTCTTT
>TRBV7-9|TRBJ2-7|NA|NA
CASSSGRERNYEQYF
TGTGCCAGCAGCTCCGGTAGGGAGCGGAACTACGAGCAGTACTTC
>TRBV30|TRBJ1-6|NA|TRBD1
CAWSVRGTGTYNSPLHF
TGTGCCTGGAGTGTACGGGGGACAGGGACCTATAATTCACCCCTCCACTTT
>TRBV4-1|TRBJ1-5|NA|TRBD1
CASSPGDRANQPQHF
TGCGCCAGCAGCCCGGGGGACAGGGCCAATCAGCCCCAGCATTTT
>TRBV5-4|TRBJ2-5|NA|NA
CASSLASGGETQYF
TGTGCCAGCAGCTTGGCCAGTGGGGGAGAGACCCAGTACTTC
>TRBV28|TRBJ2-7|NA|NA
CASSFTGTGQYF
TGTGCCAGCAGTTTTACAGGGACCGGGCAGTACTTC
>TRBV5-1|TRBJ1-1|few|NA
CASSLGDEGDTEAFF
TGCGCCAGCAGCTTGGGGGACGAAGGGGACACTGAAGCTTTCTTT
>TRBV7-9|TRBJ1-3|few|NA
CASNEQSSGNTIYF
TGTGCCAGCAACGAACAGAGTTCTGGAAACACCATATATTTT
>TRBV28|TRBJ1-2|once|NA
CASSPSHREGYTF
TGTGCCAGCAGCCCGTCCCACAGGGAAGGCTACACCTTC
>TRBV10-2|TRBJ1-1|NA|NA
CASSELLMNTEAFF
TGCGCCAGCAGCGAATTACTCATGAACACTGAAGCTTTCTTT
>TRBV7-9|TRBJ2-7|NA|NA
CASSTRDLSREQYF
TGTGCCAGCAGCACTCGGGACCTCTCTAGGGAGCAGTACTTC
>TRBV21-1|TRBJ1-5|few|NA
CASIGVQQGARRNQPQHF
TGTGCCAGCATCGGGGTGCAACAGGGGGCGAGGCGCAATCAGCCCCAGCATTTT
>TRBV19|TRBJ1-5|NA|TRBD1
CASSKGQDNQPQHF
TGTGCCAGTAGTAAAGGACAGGACAATCAGCCCCAGCATTTT
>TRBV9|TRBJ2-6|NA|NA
CASSVEGFTQDGANVLTF
TGTGCCAGCAGCGTAGAGGGTTTTACACAAGATGGGGCCAACGTCCTGACTTTC
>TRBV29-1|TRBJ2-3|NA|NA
CSVGDPSTDTQYF
TGCAGCGTTGGGGACCCTAGCACAGATACGCAGTATTTT
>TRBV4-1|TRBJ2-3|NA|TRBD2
CASSPRTSGGAGDTQYF
TGCGCCAGCAGCCCACGGACTAGCGGGGGGGCGGGAGATACGCAGTATTTT
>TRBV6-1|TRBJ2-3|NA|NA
CASSEFYLTDTQYF
TGTGCCAGCAGTGAATTCTACCTCACAGATACGCAGTATTTT
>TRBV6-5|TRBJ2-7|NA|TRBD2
CASSYDGGGFPEQYF
TGTGCCAGCAGTTACGACGGGGGGGGCTTTCCCGAGCAGTACTTC
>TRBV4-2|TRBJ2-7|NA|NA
CASSQERRSSEQYF
TGTGCCAGCAGCCAAGAACGGAGGTCTAGCGAGCAGTACTTC
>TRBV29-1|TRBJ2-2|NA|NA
CSVEMDEVGTTGELFF
TGCAGCGTTGAAATGGACGAGGTGGGGACCACCGGGGAGCTGTTTTTT
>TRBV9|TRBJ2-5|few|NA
CASSVGPLGETQYF
TGTGCCAGCAGCGTAGGCCCTTTAGGGGAGACCCAGTACTTC